This T cell receptor (beta chain) came from a study of blood T cell repertoires in COVID-19. Trimming left V 4 bases short and J 0 bases short, with 9 bases between. This CDR3 has 14 amino acids. Germline CDR1 SQVTM, CDR2 ANQGSEA. Repertoires were generated with immunoSEQ multiplex PCR, while TCRdb's copy carries only in-frame clones and drops some. The data contain more than 80,000 clones, approximately 80% of them singletons. The chain combines TRBV29-1 with TRBJ1-4, with D unresolved. The sequence was obtained from a human donor in a cohort sampled during active COVID-19. Sequences were obtained from peripheral blood. The CDR3 here is CSVVGGSTNEKLFF. For the CDR3, the DNA is TGCAGCGTTGTGGGAGGATCAACTAATGAAAAACTGTTTTTT.